The 13 T cell receptor beta chains given below trace back to one sample, sequenced in a study of blood T cell repertoires in COVID-19. Only in-frame clones appear in the TCRdb table, and some are missing; sequencing was by immunoSEQ multiplex PCR. The sample gives 100,000 or so clones, more than 90% of which show up once; approximately 5.1% is in the top ten. Material for sequencing was peripheral blood. These receptors all come from a man between 65 and 80 years old with acute or convalescent COVID-19.

This chain joins TRBV5-1 and TRBJ2-7; a weak D match, TRBD2 (5 bases). Trimming removed 2 bases from V and 2 bases from J, with 8 bases in between. The length of the CDR3 is 13 residues. Germline-derived CDR1 and CDR2 are SGHRS and YFSETQ. This CDR3 reads CASSFGLAYEQYF. The CDR3, as DNA: TGCGCCAGCAGCTTTGGACTTGCCTACGAGCAGTACTTC. Drawing the rest from reference TRBV5-1 and TRBJ2-7, the complete variable domain is KAGVTQTPRYLIKTRGQQVTLSCSPISGHRSVSWYQQTPGQGLQFLFEYFSETQRNKGNFPGRFSGRQFSNSRSEMNVSTLELGDSALYLCASSFGLAYEQYFGPGTRLTVT.

This clone was detected once. This chain links TRBV18 with TRBJ1-2; unclear D gene. The CDR3 is 13 residues long. V was cut by 6 bases and J by 8 bases, with 16 bases left in between. Germline CDR1 KGHSH, CDR2 LQKENI. CDR3 loop: CASSSLEEGGYTF. The CDR3, as DNA: TGTGCCAGCTCGTCACTCGAGGAGGGAGGCTACACCTTC.

The chain has TRBV20-1 and TRBJ2-4; TRBD2 agrees at 11 bases. Germline-derived CDR1 and CDR2 are DFQATT and SNEGSKA (reference sequence). V shed 3 bases, J shed 1 base, and the junction held 5 bases outside the gene matches. This CDR3 comprises 16 residues. CDR3: CSASSRTSGAKNIQYF. DNA for the CDR3: TGCAGTGCTAGTTCTAGGACTAGCGGGGCCAAAAACATTCAGTACTTC.

The chain joins TRBV7-6 to TRBJ1-2, with 9 bases aligning to TRBD1. Germline V gene data show CDR1 as SGHVS and CDR2 as FNYEAQ. J gave up 5 bases and V 1 base, and 11 bases lay outside the gene matches. CDR3 length equals 17 residues. The CDR3 sequence is CASSLGTGEPPSYGYTF. The CDR3 coding sequence is TGTGCCAGCAGCTTAGGGACAGGGGAGCCTCCAAGTTATGGCTACACCTTC. The full variable domain, rest sourced from reference TRBV7-6 and TRBJ1-2, is GAGVSQSPRYKVTKRGQDVALRCDPISGHVSLYWYRQALGQGPEFLTYFNYEAQQDKSGLPNDRFSAERPEGSISTLTIQRTEQRDSAMYRCASSLGTGEPPSYGYTFGSGTRLTVV.

The rearrangement joins TRBV11-2 to TRBJ2-6; TRBD1 matches 10 bases. The CDR3 extends over 18 amino acids. In germline, CDR1 is SGHAT, CDR2 FQNNGV. Germline trimming cut 5 bases from V and 0 bases from J; bases unmatched to any gene: 7. This CDR3 reads CASSIRTGGSSGANVLTF. The CDR3 DNA reads TGTGCCAGCAGCATCCGGACAGGGGGGAGCTCTGGGGCCAACGTCCTGACTTTC.

The V gene is TRBV5-6, the J gene TRBJ2-6, with 7 bases matching TRBD1. CDR1 is SGHDT, CDR2 YYEEEE, per germline. The junction had 8 bases not matched to a gene; V was cut back by 5 bases and J by 0 bases. CDR3 length: 17 residues. The CDR3 sequence is CASRLDRAFSGANVLTF. As DNA, the CDR3 is TGTGCCAGCAGACTTGACAGGGCGTTCTCTGGGGCCAACGTCCTGACTTTC.

The J gene is TRBJ2-3, the V gene TRBV6-5; TRBD2 matches at 7 bases. The V gene's germline CDR1 is MNHEY and CDR2 SVGAGI. J gave up 3 bases and V 1 base, and 4 bases lay outside the gene matches. The CDR3 covers 15 residues. In DNA, the CDR3 is TGTGCCAGCAGTTACTACGGGGGGTGGACAGATACGCAGTATTTT. Amino acid sequence: CASSYYGGWTDTQYF.

The rearrangement joins TRBV6-5 to TRBJ2-7, with D possibly being TRBD1 (5 bases). The germline V gene has CDR1 MNHEY and CDR2 SVGAGI. There are 15 residues in the CDR3. Trimming cost V 0 bases and J 4 bases, with 13 bases left between them. The CDR3 coding sequence is TGTGCCAGCAGTTACTCCCAGGGTGGTACATACGAGCAGTACTTC. As protein: CASSYSQGGTYEQYF.

This chain connects TRBV13 to TRBJ1-2; D is uncertain. The CDR3 is 15 amino acids. Germline CDR1 PRHDT, CDR2 FYEKMQ (reference sequence). V was shortened by 0 bases and J by 4 bases, with 12 bases between the two germline ends. The CDR3 protein is CASSLGWGEGYGYTF. The CDR3 bases are TGTGCCAGCAGCTTAGGGTGGGGAGAAGGCTATGGCTACACCTTC.

This chain connects TRBV18 to TRBJ1-5; D gene unclear. Germline assignment: CDR1 KGHSH and CDR2 LQKENI. With 8 bases removed from V and 4 bases from J, the gap between germline ends came to 12 bases. The CDR3 has 13 residues. CDR3 bases: TGTGCCAGCCGCTCCAACTCTAATCAGCCCCAGCATTTT. It specifies CASRSNSNQPQHF.

The chain couples TRBV4-2 to TRBJ2-2; perhaps TRBD1 as D (6 bases). Per the germline V gene, CDR1 is LGHNA and CDR2 is YNFKEQ. V was trimmed by 1 base and J by 5 bases, leaving 17 bases between them. The CDR3 runs 17 residues. DNA for the CDR3: TGTGCCAGCAGCCAAGGGTTACAGGGTATGATAACCGGGGAGCTGTTTTTT. Translation: CASSQGLQGMITGELFF.

The chain employs TRBV27 and TRBJ1-6; 9 bases align to TRBD1. This CDR3 comprises 18 residues. The junction had 18 bases not matched to a gene; V was cut back by 6 bases and J by 9 bases. Per germline, CDR1 MNHEY and CDR2 SMNVEV (reference sequence). CDR3 residues: CASSRLGQGGQGSSPLHF. The CDR3 region has the DNA TGTGCCAGCAGCAGATTGGGACAGGGAGGCCAGGGGAGTTCACCCCTCCACTTT.

V usage is TRBV5-4 and J usage is TRBJ1-1; 8 nucleotides line up with TRBD1. Losses at the gene ends were 4 bases for V and 6 bases for J; bases not matched to a gene: 5. CDR1 SGHNT and CDR2 YYREEE come from the germline V gene (reference sequence). The CDR3 is 13 residues long. As DNA, the CDR3 is TGTGCCAGCAGCGGACAGGGTTCCGCTGAAGCTTTCTTT. It specifies CASSGQGSAEAFF.